Below are 29 T cell receptor beta chains sequenced from a single sample in a study of blood T cell repertoires in COVID-19. This table comes from immunoSEQ multiplex PCR, and its TCRdb copy is limited to in-frame clones, with some not included. The data hold approximately 320,000 clones, with roughly 90% observed a single time. Material for sequencing was peripheral blood. These receptor sequences come from a woman between 25 and 40 years old with COVID-19, enrolled during active disease.

J is TRBJ1-5 and V is TRBV6-5; possible D gene TRBD1, 5 bases. CDR1 MNHEY and CDR2 SVGAGI come from the germline V gene. This CDR3 region has 14 residues. Between the trimmed V and J ends, which lost 8 bases and 4 bases, there was a span of 15 bases. CDR3 coding DNA: TGTGCCAGCCACCCCGCGGGGCCAAATCAGCCCCAGCATTTT. This codes for CASHPAGPNQPQHF.

The chain joins TRBV4-1 to TRBJ1-3; 10 bases are shared with TRBD1. This CDR3 contains 17 residues. Germline V gene data show CDR1 as MGHRA and CDR2 as YSYEKL. V was pared by 4 bases and J by 2 bases, with 8 bases of the junction left unmatched. The chain's CDR3 is CASSPWGQGRPGNTIYF. The CDR3 DNA follows: TGCGCCAGCAGCCCATGGGGACAGGGGCGGCCTGGAAACACCATATATTTT.

This rearrangement joins TRBV5-6 to TRBJ2-3, with a possible D match to TRBD1 (5 bases). The CDR3 covers 13 residues. V lost 4 bases and J lost 7, with 13 bases in between. Germline V gene data show CDR1 as SGHDT and CDR2 as YYEEEE. CDR3 DNA sequence: TGTGCCAGCAGCATCGGTCAGGACAATACGCAGTATTTT. This codes for CASSIGQDNTQYF.

The gene calls are TRBV5-1 and TRBJ2-5, with D possibly being TRBD1 (5 bases). Per germline, CDR1 SGHRS and CDR2 YFSETQ. This CDR3 contains 14 residues. V was trimmed by 0 bases and J by 4 bases, leaving 10 bases between them. DNA for the CDR3: TGCGCCAGCAGCTTGGCCGGGCAGGGAGAGACCCAGTACTTC. Encoded protein: CASSLAGQGETQYF.

The genes are TRBV7-9 and TRBJ1-5, with D possibly being TRBD1 (6 bases). This CDR3 has 14 residues. CDR1 SEHNR and CDR2 FQNEAQ come from the germline V gene (reference sequence). V was trimmed by 5 bases and J by 6 bases, leaving 14 bases between them. CDR3 in amino acids: CASSELRGGQPQHF. Here the CDR3 DNA reads TGTGCCAGCAGCGAACTCAGAGGGGGTCAGCCCCAGCATTTT.

This clone showed up just once. V is TRBV24-1 and J is TRBJ1-4, with a possible D match to TRBD1 (6 bases). Trimming cost V 9 bases and J 7 bases, with 14 bases left between them. The CDR3 is made up of 13 amino acids. Germline CDR1 is KGHDR and CDR2 is SFDVKD. CDR3 region: CATLISGVEKLFF. CDR3 DNA sequence: TGTGCCACCCTGATCTCAGGGGTTGAAAAACTGTTTTTT.

The J gene is TRBJ2-3, the V gene TRBV4-2; 16 bases match TRBD2. The CDR3 length is 17 residues. Per the germline V gene, CDR1 is LGHNA and CDR2 is YNFKEQ. V was clipped by 0 bases and J by 5 bases; unmatched bases: 2. The CDR3 DNA sequence: TGTGCCAGCAGCCAAGAAGGGACTAGCGGGGGGGGAGATACGCAGTATTTT. Translating it yields CASSQEGTSGGGDTQYF.

This clone occurred a few times. The chain uses TRBV6-5 and TRBJ1-2; a possible D gene is TRBD1 (6 bases). The CDR3 covers 15 residues. Germline values: CDR1 MNHEY, CDR2 SVGAGI. Trimming removed 7 bases at V and 4 bases at J, with 19 bases between. DNA of the CDR3: TGTGCCAGCACCATAAGTACAGGGAGTCCCTATGGCTACACCTTC. This gives the protein CASTISTGSPYGYTF.

The rearrangement uses TRBV5-6 and TRBJ2-1; 10 positions agree with TRBD2. Losses at the gene ends were 1 base for V and 5 bases for J; bases not matched to a gene: 9. CDR1 is SGHDT and CDR2 is YYEEEE in the germline V gene. The CDR3 spans 17 residues. CDR3 in amino acids: CASSLFASGGYDNEQFF. CDR3 sequence (DNA): TGTGCCAGCAGCTTGTTCGCTAGCGGGGGTTACGACAATGAGCAGTTCTTC. Drawing the rest from reference TRBV5-6 and TRBJ2-1, the complete variable domain is DAGVTQSPTHLIKTRGQQVTLRCSPKSGHDTVSWYQQALGQGPQFIFQYYEEEERQRGNFPDRFSGHQFPNYSSELNVNALLLGDSALYLCASSLFASGGYDNEQFFGPGTRLTVL.

This chain connects TRBV2 to TRBJ2-2; TRBD2 agrees at 7 bases. CDR1 and CDR2 from the germline V gene are SNHLY and FYNNEI. V lost 6 bases and J lost 6; bases outside the gene matches: 10. The CDR3 has 15 amino acids. The CDR3, as DNA: TGTGCCAGCAGGTTGAGCGGGGAGGACGCCGGGGAGCTGTTTTTT. This codes for CASRLSGEDAGELFF.

The chain joins TRBV18 to TRBJ1-1; D not certain. CDR3 length: 15 amino acids. V was pared by 2 bases and J by 1 base, with 11 bases between. CDR1 is KGHSH, CDR2 LQKENI, per germline. CDR3 in DNA: TGTGCCAGCTCACCAGCCGGACTGCAGAACACTGAAGCTTTCTTT. It translates to CASSPAGLQNTEAFF.

The rearrangement uses TRBV12-3 or TRBV12-4 and TRBJ2-7; D unresolved. The V gene lost 6 bases and the J gene lost 0 bases, with 3 bases spanning the gap. This CDR3 contains 11 residues. CDR3 sequence: CASRSSYEQYF. DNA for the CDR3: TGTGCCAGCAGGAGCTCCTACGAGCAGTACTTC.

This chain joins TRBV18 and TRBJ1-3; D is undetermined. The V gene lost 6 bases and the J gene lost 0 bases, with 6 bases spanning the gap. Germline V gene lookup returns CDR1 KGHSH and CDR2 LQKENI. The CDR3 loop spans 13 amino acids. CDR3 sequence (DNA): TGTGCCAGCTCGCCTAACTCTGGAAACACCATATATTTT. Translated, it gives CASSPNSGNTIYF.

V usage is TRBV9 and J usage is TRBJ2-2, with D possibly being TRBD2 (6 bases). The V end was cut by 0 bases, the J end by 0 bases, with 21 bases between. The CDR3 sequence is 20 residues long. Germline CDR1 SGDLS, CDR2 YYNGEE. CDR3 nucleotide sequence: TGTGCCAGCAGCGTAGGGCCCCTCCTAGGACGGGGGACGAACACCGGGGAGCTGTTTTTT. Amino acid sequence: CASSVGPLLGRGTNTGELFF.

The sample holds one count of this clone. The rearrangement links TRBV5-1 to TRBJ1-1; 8 bases are shared with TRBD1. The germline V gene encodes CDR1 SGHRS and CDR2 YFSETQ. CDR3 length: 18 amino acids. The J segment lost 0 bases and the V segment lost 4 bases, leaving 14 bases of the junction unmatched. CDR3 region: CASSPRTGRGFVNTEAFF. In DNA form, the CDR3 reads TGCGCCAGCAGCCCCAGGACAGGGCGAGGCTTCGTGAACACTGAAGCTTTCTTT. The whole variable domain, remainder taken from reference TRBV5-1 and TRBJ1-1, is KAGVTQTPRYLIKTRGQQVTLSCSPISGHRSVSWYQQTPGQGLQFLFEYFSETQRNKGNFPGRFSGRQFSNSRSEMNVSTLELGDSALYLCASSPRTGRGFVNTEAFFGQGTRLTVV.

The V gene is TRBV5-6, the J gene TRBJ2-7, with TRBD2 matching over 9 bases. The CDR3 has 17 amino acids. Germline V lookup: CDR1 SGHDT, CDR2 YYEEEE. V lost 0 bases to trimming and J lost 2 bases; unmatched junction nucleotides: 9. The CDR3 sequence is CASSLGLAGTSPYEQYF. DNA for the CDR3: TGTGCCAGCAGCTTGGGTCTAGCGGGGACAAGCCCCTACGAGCAGTACTTC.

This chain uses TRBV6-4 with TRBJ1-5; 7 bases are shared with TRBD1. CDR1 and CDR2 (germline): MRHNA, SNTAGT. The CDR3 runs 13 residues. V was clipped by 5 bases and J by 6 bases; unmatched bases: 4. Here the CDR3 DNA reads TGTGCCAGCAGTCGACAGGGCGGTCAGCCCCAGCATTTT. This sequence encodes CASSRQGGQPQHF.

CDR3 in DNA: TGTGCCAGCAGCAAAGAGCGGCAGCTAAACACTGAAGCTTTCTTT. It translates to CASSKERQLNTEAFF. The chain uses TRBV21-1 and TRBJ1-1. TRBV21-1 is given as a pseudogene. The CDR3 totals 15 residues.

The J gene is TRBJ2-2, the V gene TRBV7-2; TRBD2 aligns across 9 bases. Germline CDR1 SGHTA, CDR2 FQGNSA. V shed 5 bases, J shed 6 bases, and the junction held 10 bases outside the gene matches. This CDR3 is built from 16 residues. DNA of the CDR3: TGTGCCAGCAGCCCACTGGCGGGGGGGTATCCCGGGGAGCTGTTTTTT. Protein product: CASSPLAGGYPGELFF.

The CDR3 here is CAGGVGNQPQHF. Written as DNA, the CDR3 is TGTGCCGGAGGAGTGGGCAATCAGCCCCAGCATTTT. The chain has TRBV19 and TRBJ1-5; D is uncertain. The CDR3 is made up of 12 amino acids. Trimming took 11 bases from V and 2 from J, leaving 10 bases between them. Germline values: CDR1 LNHDA, CDR2 SQIVND (reference sequence). Full variable domain (outside the CDR3, taken from reference TRBV19 and TRBJ1-5): DGGITQSPKYLFRKEGQNVTLSCEQNLNHDAMYWYRQDPGQGLRLIYYSQIVNDFQKGDIAEGYSVSREKKESFPLTVTSAQKNPTAFYLCAGGVGNQPQHFGDGTRLSIL.

The rearrangement links TRBV9 to TRBJ1-2; TRBD1 matches 9 bases. V dropped 4 bases and J dropped 4; count of bases not matched to a gene: 11. This CDR3 region has 16 residues. CDR1 is SGDLS and CDR2 is YYNGEE in the germline V gene. The CDR3 DNA is TGTGCCAGCAGCCTCATGGTGGGACAGGGACTCTATGGCTACACCTTC. It is translated as CASSLMVGQGLYGYTF.

The CDR3: CAMSGTPAGSPLHF. The CDR3 DNA follows: TGTGCCATGTCCGGGACTCCGGCGGGTTCACCCCTCCACTTT. The chain is built from TRBV10-3 and TRBJ1-6; weak D call: TRBD1 (5 bases). Trimming removed 9 bases from V and 9 bases from J, with 18 bases in between. The CDR3 extends over 14 amino acids. Germline V gene sequence: CDR1 ENHRY, CDR2 SYGVKD.

The CDR3 DNA is TGTGCCAGCAGCTTGGGGGACAGCCCCACTGAAGCTTTCTTT. It is translated as CASSLGDSPTEAFF. The V and J genes are TRBV5-6 and TRBJ1-1; 7 nucleotides line up with TRBD1. The CDR3 is 14 residues long. The germline V gene has CDR1 SGHDT and CDR2 YYEEEE. V lost 0 bases, J lost 4 bases, and 3 bases stayed unmatched.

The sample holds one count of this clone. The chain has TRBV18 and TRBJ1-4; 8 positions match TRBD1. Germline loops: CDR1 KGHSH, CDR2 LQKENI. The trim removed 1 base at V and 6 bases at J, leaving 4 bases unmatched. The CDR3 contains 15 residues. This CDR3 is CASSPLRTGHEKLFF. For the CDR3, the DNA is TGTGCCAGCTCACCACTAAGGACAGGGCATGAAAAACTGTTTTTT.

The rearrangement joins TRBV7-9 to TRBJ2-7, with unresolved D. Germline V gives CDR1 SEHNR, CDR2 FQNEAQ (reference sequence). V was shortened by 2 bases and J by 2 bases, with 7 bases between the two germline ends. CDR3 length: 13 amino acids. CDR3 nucleotides: TGTGCCAGCAGCTTACCAGTGACCTACGAGCAGTACTTC. This gives the protein CASSLPVTYEQYF.

This chain connects TRBV9 to TRBJ2-5; 8 nucleotides agree with TRBD2. With V trimmed by 3 bases and J by 4 bases, 5 bases remained unmatched. This CDR3 has 14 amino acids. Germline values: CDR1 SGDLS, CDR2 YYNGEE. CDR3 bases: TGTGCCAGCAGCGCAGGACTAGCAGGAGAGACCCAGTACTTC. It codes for CASSAGLAGETQYF. Full variable domain (remainder filled in from reference TRBV9 and TRBJ2-5): DSGVTQTPKHLITATGQRVTLRCSPRSGDLSVYWYQQSLDQGLQFLIQYYNGEERAKGNILERFSAQQFPDLHSELNLSSLELGDSALYFCASSAGLAGETQYFGPGTRLLVL.

J is TRBJ2-7 and V is TRBV29-1, with D possibly matching TRBD2 (5 bases). Germline values: CDR1 SQVTM, CDR2 ANQGSEA. Trimming shortened V by 6 bases and J by 0 bases, and 15 bases separated the two germline ends. This CDR3 region has 14 residues. DNA for the CDR3: TGCAGCGTGATTTCTAGGGAGAGCTCCTACGAGCAGTACTTC. This encodes CSVISRESSYEQYF.

CDR3 sequence reads: CASSLELLGLSRQETQYF. The CDR3 DNA sequence: TGTGCCAGCAGCTTAGAGCTTCTAGGACTATCCAGGCAAGAGACCCAGTACTTC. V gene TRBV7-2 combines with J gene TRBJ2-5; TRBD2 might be the D (6 bases). CDR3 length: 18 amino acids. Germline V CDR1 and CDR2: SGHTA, FQGNSA. V was cut by 1 base and J by 2 bases, with 20 bases left in between.

The CDR3 DNA follows: TGTGCCAGCAGCGAAACCAGAAATCAGCCCCAGCATTTT. Protein sequence: CASSETRNQPQHF. The chain joins TRBV2 to TRBJ1-5, with D hard to call. The V gene's germline CDR1 is SNHLY and CDR2 FYNNEI. CDR3 length: 13 residues. The ends were cut back, 6 bases at V and 4 bases at J, with 10 bases in the middle.